The source of this T cell receptor beta chain is a study of CD8 T cells in Susac syndrome. The RNA, roughly 0.45 to 1 ug, was put through reverse transcription using random hexamers. TCRdb redid the calling of the immunoSEQ multiplex PCR reads with MiXCR, one entry per CDR3 protein. The data hold about 180,000 distinct CDR3 sequences, with roughly 94% observed a single time. CDR1 is SGHVS, CDR2 FQNEAQ, per germline. This CDR3 has 14 residues. V was clipped by 5 bases and J by 6 bases; unmatched bases: 8. The V call is TRBV7-8, the J call TRBJ1-2; 8 bases agree with TRBD1. Sequencing input: CD4+ T cells from PBMCs. This receptor was taken from a human donor with Susac syndrome. The CDR3 DNA follows: TGTGCCAGCAGCCAACGGACAGGGTGGAATGGCTACACCTTC. It translates to CASSQRTGWNGYTF.